This T cell receptor (beta chain) was captured in a study of beta chain features in type 1 diabetes. Study results and caveats: Moderately but significantly shorter TCRB CDR3s were found in Type 1 diabetes patients in all four CD4+ subsets. Patients with type 1 diabetes carried fewer insertions and had more deletions at their VDJ junctions.

TCRB transcripts that were expressed got sequenced, as all of the isolated RNA had been reverse transcribed. Sequencing used immunoSEQ multiplex PCR; TCRdb keeps in-frame clones, though not all of them. Among some 640,000 clones listed, around 15% were seen once. To note about this clone: Antigen unknown. At the DNA level, this CDR3 is encoded by other sequences in the same sample as well.

Staining for CD45RO/CCR7/CD25/CD127/CD95/CD27 allowed sorting of CD4+ naive, central memory, regulatory and stem cell-like memory cells. The germline V and J ends were trimmed by 3 bases and 0 bases, with 2 bases remaining between them. Per germline, CDR1 MDHEN and CDR2 SYDVKM. The CDR3 is 13 amino acids. The chain links TRBV28 to TRBJ2-2; unclear D gene. This receptor was obtained from a man younger than 30 with type 1 diabetes. Sequences were obtained from naive CD4+ T cells from blood. As DNA, the CDR3 is TGTGCCAGCAGTTTCTCGAACACCGGGGAGCTGTTTTTT. It specifies CASSFSNTGELFF.